This TCR beta chain is from a study of control samples from healthy donors and cancer patients. This CDR3 has 14 amino acids. Germline V gene lookup returns CDR1 LNHDA and CDR2 SQIVND (reference sequence). The V gene end was trimmed by 6 bases and the J gene end by 9 bases; junction bases not matched to a gene: 9. Libraries were prepared by immunoSEQ multiplex PCR; TCRdb keeps only in-frame clonotypes and omits some of them. The table has approximately 90,000 clones, around 85% seen once. The rearrangement joins TRBV19 to TRBJ2-1; 9 bases line up with TRBD2. Sequences were obtained from PBMCs. This receptor was taken from a man in his 70s with lung cancer. CDR3 nucleotides: TGTGCCAGTAGATTAGCGGGGGTATACGGTGAGCAGTTCTTC. Protein sequence: CASRLAGVYGEQFF. Based on the CDR3 plus reference TRBV19 and TRBJ2-1, the full variable domain is DGGITQSPKYLFRKEGQNVTLSCEQNLNHDAMYWYRQDPGQGLRLIYYSQIVNDFQKGDIAEGYSVSREKKESFPLTVTSAQKNPTAFYLCASRLAGVYGEQFFGPGTRLTVL.